This T cell receptor beta chain was recovered during a study of monozygotic twins with cystic fibrosis. General observations from the study: Unrelated CF individuals shared fewer identical clonotypes than monozygotic CF twins. Low clonality (median roughly 0.01) suggested a mostly naive repertoire.

Clones were sequenced by immunoSEQ multiplex PCR, and TCRdb holds only the in-frame ones, with some missing. Of 12,000 to 15,000 clones listed, roughly 98% were seen once; the top ten hold 0.41%. This clone was seen just once. The antigen is unknown. Sequenced material: blood. This TCR was recovered from a girl aged 2-10 years with cystic fibrosis.

The CDR3 DNA follows: TGTGCCACCAGCAGAGGGACGAACAATGAGCAGTTCTTC. It translates to CATSRGTNNEQFF. This chain joins TRBV15 and TRBJ2-1; D not resolved. Germline CDR1 and CDR2: LNHNV and YYDKDF (reference sequence). The V end lost 1 base, the J end lost 5 bases, and 6 bases lay between the germline ends. The length of the CDR3 is 13 residues.